The 10 T cell receptor beta chains in this list originate from one sample, sequenced in a study of T cells in Graves' hyperthyroidism and ophthalmopathy. Amplified TCR beta CDR3 regions derived from RNA transcripts. Carried out on the TCR CDR3, a first-round RT-PCR used the HTBI primer set. From the multiplex PCR reads, TCRdb called clonotypes with MiXCR, one entry per CDR3 protein. The repertoire holds under 550,000 distinct CDR3 sequences, with nearly 20% as singletons. The sample taken for sequencing was blood. These receptors came from a man in his forties with Graves' ophthalmopathy.

This clonotype was counted a few times. The V and J genes are TRBV6-1 and TRBJ2-4; D may be TRBD1 (6 bases). V was cut by 10 bases and J by 0 bases, with 13 bases left in between. Germline loops: CDR1 MNHNS, CDR2 SASEGT. CDR3 size: 14 residues. CDR3 in amino acids: CAIRQDVAKNIQYF. The DNA of the CDR3 is TGTGCCATCAGACAGGACGTAGCCAAAAACATTCAGTACTTC.

This clonotype was counted between two and nine times. The rearrangement joins TRBV11-2 to TRBJ2-1, with unresolved D. The CDR3 is 13 amino acids. Trimming shortened V by 0 bases and J by 5 bases, and 5 bases separated the two germline ends. Germline CDR1 is SGHAT and CDR2 is FQNNGV. The CDR3, as DNA: TGTGCCAGCAGCTTAGATTTGGACAATGAGCAGTTCTTC. The encoded protein is CASSLDLDNEQFF.

V and J are TRBV7-9 and TRBJ2-7; 9 positions agree with TRBD1. The CDR3 is 13 amino acids. J gave up 6 bases and V 2 bases, and 2 bases lay outside the gene matches. Germline lookup yields CDR1 SEHNR and CDR2 FQNEAQ (reference sequence). The CDR3: CASSLTGGSEQYF. The CDR3 bases are TGTGCCAGCAGCTTAACAGGGGGCAGCGAGCAGTACTTC.

This clonotype has only one observation. The rearrangement links TRBV2 to TRBJ2-7; 9 bases match TRBD2. The trim removed 4 bases at V and 5 bases at J, leaving 15 bases unmatched. CDR1 and CDR2 (germline): SNHLY, FYNNEI. This CDR3 has 17 residues. The CDR3 DNA is TGTGCCAGCAGTGGACCCCTTGGGGTAGCGGGAGTCCACGAGCAGTACTTC. Its translation is CASSGPLGVAGVHEQYF.

This chain links TRBV6-1 with TRBJ1-1; possible D gene TRBD1, 6 bases. Germline V gives CDR1 MNHNS, CDR2 SASEGT. The CDR3 length is 15 residues. Trimming took 6 bases from V and 10 from J, leaving 24 bases between them. In nucleotides, the CDR3 is TGTGCCAGCAGACCGAACATACAGGGCCCCCCCTTAGCTTTCTTT. Encoded protein: CASRPNIQGPPLAFF.

This clonotype was counted at least ten times. The CDR3 DNA is TGTGCCAGCAGCCATTTTAGCGGGGCAGCCTACAATGAGCAGTTCTTC. It encodes CASSHFSGAAYNEQFF. This chain joins TRBV3-1 and TRBJ2-1, with TRBD2 identical over 8 bases. The CDR3 length is 16 residues. V was clipped by 3 bases and J by 2 bases; unmatched bases: 6. Per the germline V gene, CDR1 is LGHDT and CDR2 is YNNKEL (reference sequence).

The table lists this clonotype with a few counts. The rearrangement uses TRBV20-1 and TRBJ2-1; D remains unclear. Germline V gene lookup returns CDR1 DFQATT and CDR2 SNEGSKA (reference sequence). This CDR3 contains 14 residues. V lost 6 bases to trimming and J lost 3 bases, with 15 bases between them. The CDR3: CSAAPRRIYNEQFF. In DNA form, the CDR3 reads TGCAGTGCCGCTCCCAGGCGGATCTACAATGAGCAGTTCTTC.

The rearrangement links TRBV4-1 to TRBJ2-2; 7 bases match TRBD1. CDR3 size: 16 residues. V was clipped by 4 bases and J by 1 base; unmatched bases: 6. Germline loops: CDR1 MGHRA, CDR2 YSYEKL. The CDR3 DNA is TGCGCCAGCAGCCGACGACAGGGCCTGAACACCGGGGAGCTGTTTTTT. It is translated as CASSRRQGLNTGELFF.

This clonotype was recorded at least ten times. The chain uses TRBV12-3 or TRBV12-4 and TRBJ2-1, with 7 bases matching TRBD1. This CDR3 is built from 14 residues. Trimming removed 4 bases from V and 5 bases from J; junction bases left unmatched: 5. The CDR3 region has the DNA TGTGCCAGCAGTTCTACAGGGGCGGACAATGAGCAGTTCTTC. Protein sequence: CASSSTGADNEQFF.

This clonotype showed up many times. The V gene is TRBV30, the J gene TRBJ1-6; the D gene is possibly TRBD1 (5 bases). The germline V gene has CDR1 GTSNPN and CDR2 SVGIG (reference sequence). V lost 0 bases and J lost 7, with 10 bases in between. This CDR3 contains 14 residues. CDR3 protein: CAWSVPGENSPLHF. CDR3 DNA sequence: TGTGCCTGGAGTGTTCCGGGGGAAAATTCACCCCTCCACTTT.